This T cell receptor (beta chain) was obtained from a study of somatic mutations in cytotoxic T cells in rheumatoid arthritis. Germline loops: CDR1 MNHEY, CDR2 SMNVEV (reference sequence). V was pared by 0 bases and J by 6 bases, with 12 bases between. This CDR3 spans 14 amino acids. Profiling relied on immunoSEQ multiplex PCR, and the TCRdb table lists in-frame clones only, not all of them. The repertoire consists of under 35,000 clones, with around 87% occurring once and the leading ten covering 7.5% to 9.5%. What was sequenced was CD8+ T cells sorted from blood. This sequence was found in an adult with rheumatoid arthritis. The chain carries TRBV27 and TRBJ2-7; D is possibly TRBD2 (5 bases). The CDR3 sequence is CASSLSPGSFEQYF. Written as DNA, the CDR3 is TGTGCCAGCAGTTTATCCCCGGGATCTTTCGAGCAGTACTTC.